This TCR beta chain stems from a study of Graves' ophthalmopathy and Graves' hyperthyroidism. Germline loops: CDR1 SEHNR, CDR2 FQNEAQ (reference sequence). The CDR3 totals 10 residues. V was cut by 3 bases and J by 4 bases, with 0 bases left in between. RNA transcripts were the source from which TCR beta CDR3 regions were amplified. The workflow started with a first-round RT-PCR run with HTBI primers and then moved on to a second-round multiplex PCR. TCRdb ran MiXCR on the multiplex PCR reads and lists one entry per CDR3 protein. The sample holds over 500,000 distinct CDR3 sequences; over 20% are singletons and the top ten take roughly 6.9%. This clonotype showed up many times.

The source of this sequence is a woman aged 18-29 years with stable Graves' hyperthyroidism. Some clones in this sample may be carry-over from other donors' samples. The rearrangement uses TRBV7-9 and TRBJ1-1, with D unclear. The sequencing sample was made of peripheral blood. CDR3 DNA: TGTGCCAGCAGCTTCACTGAAGCTTTCTTT. Its translation: CASSFTEAFF.